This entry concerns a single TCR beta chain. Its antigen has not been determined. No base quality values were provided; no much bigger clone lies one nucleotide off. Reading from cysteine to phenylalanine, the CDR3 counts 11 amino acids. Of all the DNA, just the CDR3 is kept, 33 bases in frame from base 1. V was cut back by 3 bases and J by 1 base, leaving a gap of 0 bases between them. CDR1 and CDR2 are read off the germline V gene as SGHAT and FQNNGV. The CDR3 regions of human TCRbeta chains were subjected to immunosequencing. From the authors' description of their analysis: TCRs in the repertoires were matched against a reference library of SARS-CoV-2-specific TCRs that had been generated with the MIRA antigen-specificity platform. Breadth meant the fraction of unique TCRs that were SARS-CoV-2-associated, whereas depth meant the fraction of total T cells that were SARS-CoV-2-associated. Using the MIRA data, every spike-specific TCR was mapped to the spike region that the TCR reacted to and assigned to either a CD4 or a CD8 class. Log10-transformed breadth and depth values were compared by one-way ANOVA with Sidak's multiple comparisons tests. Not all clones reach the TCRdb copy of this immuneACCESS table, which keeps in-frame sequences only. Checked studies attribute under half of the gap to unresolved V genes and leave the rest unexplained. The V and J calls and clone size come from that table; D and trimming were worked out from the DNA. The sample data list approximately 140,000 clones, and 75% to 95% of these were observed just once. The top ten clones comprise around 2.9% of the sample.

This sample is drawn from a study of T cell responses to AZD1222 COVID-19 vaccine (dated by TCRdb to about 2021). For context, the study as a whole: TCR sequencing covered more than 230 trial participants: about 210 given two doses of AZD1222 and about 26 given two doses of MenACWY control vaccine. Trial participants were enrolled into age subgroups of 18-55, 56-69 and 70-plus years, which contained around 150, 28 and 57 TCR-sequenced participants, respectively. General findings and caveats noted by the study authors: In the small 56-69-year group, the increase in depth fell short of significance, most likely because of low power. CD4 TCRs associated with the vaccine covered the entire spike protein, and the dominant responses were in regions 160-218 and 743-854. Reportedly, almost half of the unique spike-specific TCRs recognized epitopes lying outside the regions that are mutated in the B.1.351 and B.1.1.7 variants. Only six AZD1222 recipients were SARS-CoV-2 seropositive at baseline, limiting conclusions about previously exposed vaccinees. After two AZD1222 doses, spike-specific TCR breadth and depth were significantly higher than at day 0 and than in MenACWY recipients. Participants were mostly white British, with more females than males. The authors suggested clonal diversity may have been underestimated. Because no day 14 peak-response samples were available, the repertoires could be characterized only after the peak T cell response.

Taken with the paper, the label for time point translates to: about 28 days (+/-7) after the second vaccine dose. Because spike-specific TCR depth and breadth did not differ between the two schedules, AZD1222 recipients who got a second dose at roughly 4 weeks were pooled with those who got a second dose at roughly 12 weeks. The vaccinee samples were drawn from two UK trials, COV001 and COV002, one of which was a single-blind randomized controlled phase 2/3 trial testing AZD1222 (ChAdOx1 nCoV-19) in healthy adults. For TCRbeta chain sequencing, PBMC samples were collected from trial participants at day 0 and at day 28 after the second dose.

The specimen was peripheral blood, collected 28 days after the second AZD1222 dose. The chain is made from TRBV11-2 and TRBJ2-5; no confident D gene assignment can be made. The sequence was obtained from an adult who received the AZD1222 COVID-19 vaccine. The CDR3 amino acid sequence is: CASSFQETQYF. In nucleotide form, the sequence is TGTGCCAGCAGCTTCCAAGAGACCCAGTACTTC. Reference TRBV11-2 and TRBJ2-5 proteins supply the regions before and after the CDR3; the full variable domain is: EAGVAQSPRYKIIEKRQSVAFWCNPISGHATLYWYQQILGQGPKLLIQFQNNGVVDDSQLPKDRFSAERLKGVDSTLKIQPAKLEDSAVYLCASSFQETQYFGPGTRLLVL.